The 8 T cell receptor beta chains listed next were all sequenced from one sample in a study of Graves' ophthalmopathy and Graves' hyperthyroidism. TCR beta CDR3 regions were amplified from RNA transcripts. An initial RT-PCR round employing HTBI primers preceded a second-round multiplex PCR. TCRdb re-derived calls from the multiplex PCR reads in MiXCR, one entry per CDR3 protein. The sample gives hundreds of thousands of distinct CDR3 sequences, roughly two fifths of which show up once; 3% to 3.5% is in the top ten. The sequencing sample was made of peripheral blood. The source is an adult man with Graves' ophthalmopathy.

The J gene is TRBJ2-7, the V gene TRBV7-9, with D maybe TRBD2 (6 bases). This CDR3 region has 14 residues. Deletions cut 5 bases from V and 6 bases from J, with 17 bases between. The germline V gene has CDR1 SEHNR and CDR2 FQNEAQ (reference sequence). CDR3 sequence (DNA): TGTGCCAGCAGCCCTGGGGGGTCTTTCTCCGAGCAGTACTTC. Protein product: CASSPGGSFSEQYF.

At least ten counts were recorded for this clonotype. The rearrangement links TRBV9 to TRBJ2-2, with D perhaps TRBD1 (7 bases). Germline CDR1 reads SGDLS; CDR2 reads YYNGEE. Trimming took off 7 bases at V and 5 bases at J, with 15 bases between the two ends. This CDR3 is 14 amino acids long. The CDR3 spells CASSFQGGTGELFF. The CDR3 nucleotides read TGTGCCAGCTCGTTCCAGGGGGGAACCGGGGAGCTGTTTTTT.

This clonotype was found many times. The genes are TRBV14 and TRBJ2-6; D gene uncertain. Trimming took off 0 bases at V and 0 bases at J, with 6 bases between the two ends. Germline CDR1 SGHDN, CDR2 FVKESK. CDR3 length: 16 amino acids. CDR3 sequence: CASSQDRLSGANVLTF. CDR3 bases: TGTGCCAGCAGCCAAGATCGTCTCTCTGGGGCCAACGTCCTGACTTTC.

The rearrangement uses TRBV6-5 and TRBJ2-7; D remains ambiguous. Deletions cut 6 bases from V and 3 bases from J, with 18 bases between. This CDR3 has 15 amino acids. In germline, CDR1 is MNHEY, CDR2 SVGAGI. CDR3 DNA: TGTGCCAGCAGGCCTGAGGCTAGTTCCTACTACGAGCAGTACTTC. Translating gives CASRPEASSYYEQYF.

The J gene is TRBJ1-3, the V gene TRBV15; D ambiguous. The CDR3 is 18 amino acids. V dropped 0 bases and J dropped 0 bases, with 15 bases sitting between them. From germline, CDR1 is LNHNV and CDR2 YYDKDF (reference sequence). The CDR3: CATSRDQTARDSGNTIYF. CDR3 sequence (DNA): TGTGCCACCAGCAGAGACCAAACTGCCCGGGACTCTGGAAACACCATATATTTT.

The V call is TRBV6-4, the J call TRBJ1-6, with a weak D call TRBD1 (6 bases). Germline loops: CDR1 MRHNA, CDR2 SNTAGT. This CDR3 is 14 amino acids long. V was shortened by 5 bases and J by 6 bases, with 11 bases between the two germline ends. The DNA for the CDR3 is TGTGCCAGCAGTCTTCCGGACAGTAATTCACCCCTCCACTTT. Translation gives CASSLPDSNSPLHF.

The rearrangement uses TRBV7-6 and TRBJ1-4; D perhaps matches TRBD1 (6 bases). Germline CDR1 SGHVS, CDR2 FNYEAQ. This CDR3 comprises 16 residues. Trimming removed 1 base at V and 7 bases at J, with 16 bases between. The CDR3 region has the DNA TGTGCCAGCAGCTTAGTCCCGCAGGGGAGGAGTGAAAAACTGTTTTTT. Translating it yields CASSLVPQGRSEKLFF.

The CDR3 reads CASGLAHFVKGADEQYF. CDR3 DNA: TGTGCTAGTGGTTTGGCCCACTTCGTGAAGGGCGCTGACGAGCAGTACTTC. The chain uses TRBV12-5 and TRBJ2-7, with D hard to call. Germline V gives CDR1 LGHNT, CDR2 FRNRAP. The CDR3 loop spans 17 amino acids. Trimming left V 1 base short and J 5 bases short, with 21 bases between.